This T cell receptor beta chain was obtained from a study of cytomegalovirus exposure and HLA in healthy donors. The PCR was carried out with 60 Vbeta primers and 13 Jbeta primers. Repertoires were generated with immunoSEQ multiplex PCR, while TCRdb's copy carries only in-frame clones and drops some. The specimen's table records 150,000 to 200,000 clones. Notes on this clone: Its antigen is not known. Other DNA sequences of this sample code for an identical CDR3.

Overall study findings and caveats: Data from an earlier analysis indicated that most TCR beta V segments were productive either about 87% or about 30% of the time.

Germline V gives CDR1 GTSNPN, CDR2 SVGIG (reference sequence). Losses at the gene ends were 3 bases for V and 6 bases for J; bases not matched to a gene: 8. This CDR3 has 14 amino acids. The TCR was taken from a woman under 30 in good health and CMV-seropositive. V usage is TRBV30 and J usage is TRBJ2-5, with 9 bases identical to TRBD1. Sequenced sample: PBMCs. The CDR3 sequence: CAWRPGQGGKTQYF. The CDR3 DNA reads TGTGCCTGGAGGCCGGGACAGGGTGGAAAGACCCAGTACTTC.